This T cell receptor beta chain was identified in a study of blood T cell repertoires in COVID-19. V lost 0 bases and J lost 4; bases outside the gene matches: 3. Germline V lookup: CDR1 SGHRS, CDR2 YFSETQ. The CDR3 totals 15 residues. This clone was recorded a few times. The method was immunoSEQ multiplex PCR; TCRdb's version includes in-frame clones alone and lacks a portion of them. The table records 150,000 or so clones, roughly 82% of them present only once. The chain links TRBV5-1 to TRBJ2-1, with TRBD1 matching 8 bases. Specimen: peripheral blood. The source of this sequence is a woman in her seventies with acute or convalescent COVID-19. The CDR3 sequence: CASSLGRDRYNEQFF. In DNA form, the CDR3 reads TGCGCCAGCAGCTTGGGCCGGGACAGGTACAATGAGCAGTTCTTC.